A single sample gave rise to the 19 T cell receptor beta chains below, sequenced in a study of CD8+ T cells in alopecia areata. Extracted RNA was reverse transcribed into cDNA, the sequencing template. Assay: immunoSEQ multiplex PCR; the TCRdb copy retains only in-frame clones and omits some. The repertoire has 130,000 or so clones, less than 50% of them found once; the top ten carry roughly a tenth. Sequencing was done on a sample of NKG2D-low CD8+ T cells sorted from blood. These receptors all come from a human donor with alopecia areata.

This clone was observed a few times. The junction does not match germline at one end; this may be a read error. The DNA for the CDR3 is TGCAGCGTTGGCGAGGACCCCCCGGACTTC. Its translation is CSVGEDPPDF. The chain has TRBV29-1 and TRBJ2-4; no clear D. Germline CDR1 and CDR2: SQVTM and ANQGSEA. The CDR3 sequence is 10 residues long.

The rearrangement joins TRBV30 to TRBJ2-5; 7 nucleotides match TRBD1. The CDR3 consists of 13 residues. Trimming at V came to 1 base and at J to 2 bases, leaving 1 base not matched to a gene. Germline CDR1 reads GTSNPN; CDR2 reads SVGIG (reference sequence). The CDR3 region is CAWSGRGQETQYF. CDR3 coding DNA: TGTGCCTGGAGTGGCAGGGGGCAAGAGACCCAGTACTTC.

This clone occurred a few times. V and J are TRBV25-1 and TRBJ2-1; D is unclear. This CDR3 is built from 12 residues. Germline CDR1 is MGHDK and CDR2 is SYGVNS. V lost 6 bases and J lost 5, with 8 bases in between. The CDR3 spells CASRRTNNEQFF. The DNA for the CDR3 is TGTGCCAGCAGAAGGACCAACAATGAGCAGTTCTTC.

The rearrangement links TRBV4-3 to TRBJ2-1; 9 positions match TRBD2. This CDR3 region has 15 residues. V was clipped by 3 bases and J by 2 bases; unmatched bases: 2. Germline V gene sequence: CDR1 LGHNA, CDR2 YSLEER. The CDR3 region has the DNA TGCGCCAGCAGCCAGGCGGGAGGGCCCTACAATGAGCAGTTCTTC. Encoded protein: CASSQAGGPYNEQFF.

The table lists this clone with a few counts. The chain recombines TRBV30 with TRBJ1-5; D is perhaps TRBD1 (5 bases). V was trimmed by 6 bases and J by 0 bases, leaving 18 bases between them. CDR3 length equals 16 residues. Germline V lookup: CDR1 GTSNPN, CDR2 SVGIG (reference sequence). This CDR3 reads CACASLVGPSNQPQHF. DNA for the CDR3: TGTGCCTGCGCCTCTCTGGTGGGGCCTAGCAATCAGCCCCAGCATTTT.

J is TRBJ2-7 and V is TRBV28; D gene ambiguous. The germline V gene encodes CDR1 MDHEN and CDR2 SYDVKM. The CDR3 is made up of 12 amino acids. Between the trimmed V and J ends, which lost 4 bases and 4 bases, there was a span of 8 bases. The CDR3 DNA is TGTGCCAGCAGTTATTCCATTTACGAGCAGTACTTC. It codes for CASSYSIYEQYF.

This clone showed up just a few times. V and J are TRBV28 and TRBJ2-7; 9 bases are shared with TRBD1. V was pared by 6 bases and J by 2 bases, with 5 bases of the junction left unmatched. This CDR3 comprises 14 residues. In germline, CDR1 is MDHEN, CDR2 SYDVKM. This CDR3 is CASRLTGGTYEQYF. The CDR3 region has the DNA TGTGCCAGCAGGCTGACAGGGGGAACCTACGAGCAGTACTTC.

The genes are TRBV4-1 and TRBJ2-7, with D possibly being TRBD1 or TRBD2 (5 bases each). The germline V gene encodes CDR1 MGHRA and CDR2 YSYEKL. This CDR3 is built from 13 residues. Trimming stripped 4 bases from V and 3 bases from J, with 10 bases between. The CDR3 nucleotides read TGCGCCAGCAGCCCGGGGACCGACTACGAGCAGTACTTC. It codes for CASSPGTDYEQYF.

This clone appeared a few times. The genes are TRBV5-1 and TRBJ1-1; 7 bases align to TRBD1. Germline assignment: CDR1 SGHRS and CDR2 YFSETQ. The CDR3 extends over 15 amino acids. V trimming: 3 bases; J trimming: 0 bases; junction bases outside the gene matches: 5. CDR3 nucleotide sequence: TGCGCCAGCAGCTCCCAACAGGGGATGAACACTGAAGCTTTCTTT. It encodes CASSSQQGMNTEAFF. Supplemented by reference TRBV5-1 and TRBJ1-1, the full variable domain reads KAGVTQTPRYLIKTRGQQVTLSCSPISGHRSVSWYQQTPGQGLQFLFEYFSETQRNKGNFPGRFSGRQFSNSRSEMNVSTLELGDSALYLCASSSQQGMNTEAFFGQGTRLTVV.

This clone was counted a few times. J is TRBJ2-2 and V is TRBV29-1, with TRBD1 matching over 10 bases. V gave up 5 bases and J gave up 5 bases; unmatched junction bases: 5. Germline CDR1 SQVTM, CDR2 ANQGSEA. The CDR3 consists of 14 residues. CDR3 loop: CSVQGQGNTGELFF. The DNA for the CDR3 is TGCAGCGTTCAGGGACAGGGGAATACCGGGGAGCTGTTTTTT.

V is TRBV30 and J is TRBJ2-3, with TRBD1 matching 10 bases. V was pared by 0 bases and J by 2 bases, with 14 bases of the junction left unmatched. CDR3 length: 19 residues. Germline V gene sequence: CDR1 GTSNPN, CDR2 SVGIG (reference sequence). The CDR3 sequence: CAWSVGLSGDRGFTDTQYF. CDR3 bases: TGTGCCTGGAGTGTAGGTCTATCGGGGGACAGGGGCTTCACAGATACGCAGTATTTT.

The V call is TRBV28, the J call TRBJ1-2; possibly TRBD1 for D (5 bases). Between the trimmed V and J ends, which lost 7 bases and 0 bases, there was a span of 12 bases. The CDR3 sequence is 14 residues long. Germline CDR1 MDHEN, CDR2 SYDVKM. The CDR3 DNA follows: TGTGCCAGCAAACGGACACCCGCTAACTATGGCTACACCTTC. It codes for CASKRTPANYGYTF.

The chain combines TRBV29-1 with TRBJ1-1; TRBD1 might be the D (6 bases). V was shortened by 6 bases and J by 4 bases, with 12 bases between the two germline ends. This CDR3 is built from 12 residues. Germline V lookup: CDR1 SQVTM, CDR2 ANQGSEA. The CDR3, as DNA: TGCAGCGTGAACCCACAGGGCACTGAAGCTTTCTTT. The encoded protein is CSVNPQGTEAFF.

This chain links TRBV5-1 with TRBJ2-3, with TRBD2 identical over 15 bases. V lost 3 bases to trimming and J lost 3 bases; unmatched junction nucleotides: 5. Germline CDR1 SGHRS, CDR2 YFSETQ. This CDR3 spans 17 amino acids. The CDR3 DNA sequence: TGCGCCAGCAGCTGGGGACTAGCGGGAGGCGGGACAGATACGCAGTATTTT. Translation: CASSWGLAGGGTDTQYF.

V usage is TRBV25-1 and J usage is TRBJ2-7; 7 bases map to TRBD1. The CDR3 has 12 residues. The V and J ends lost 6 bases and 6 bases, in that order; junction bases with no gene match: 5. Per the germline V gene, CDR1 is MGHDK and CDR2 is SYGVNS. CDR3 amino acids: CASRTGSREQYF. In nucleotides, the CDR3 is TGTGCCAGCAGGACAGGGTCGCGCGAGCAGTACTTC.

The chain couples TRBV12-5 to TRBJ2-3; TRBD2 agrees at 8 bases. The CDR3 runs 15 residues. With V trimmed by 5 bases and J by 4 bases, 8 bases remained unmatched. CDR1 and CDR2 (germline): LGHNT, FRNRAP. This CDR3 reads CASGPVSGGPDTQYF. The CDR3 DNA reads as TGTGCTAGTGGTCCGGTCAGCGGGGGACCAGATACGCAGTATTTT.

This clone occurred a few times. The chain has TRBV4-1 and TRBJ2-1; D is unclear. V was trimmed by 0 bases and J by 4 bases, leaving 16 bases between them. Germline V gene lookup returns CDR1 MGHRA and CDR2 YSYEKL. The CDR3 is 17 residues long. DNA for the CDR3: TGCGCCAGCAGCCAAGATCCGGCGAGCCCCCCTTACAATGAGCAGTTCTTC. It is translated as CASSQDPASPPYNEQFF.

Here the CDR3 reads CASTRAGGNEQYF. DNA for the CDR3: TGTGCCAGCACGAGGGCAGGGGGCAACGAGCAGTACTTC. The rearrangement uses TRBV27 and TRBJ2-7; 8 bases match TRBD1. Germline trimming cut 7 bases from V and 5 bases from J; bases unmatched to any gene: 7. This CDR3 comprises 13 residues. The germline V gene has CDR1 MNHEY and CDR2 SMNVEV (reference sequence).

J is TRBJ1-2 and V is TRBV5-1, with D possibly being TRBD1 (5 bases). The CDR3 length is 13 residues. Deletions cut 5 bases from V and 6 bases from J, with 14 bases between. CDR1 is SGHRS and CDR2 is YFSETQ in the germline V gene. Here the CDR3 reads CASSWDDPNGYTF. The CDR3, as DNA: TGCGCCAGCAGTTGGGACGACCCGAATGGCTACACCTTC.